This TCR beta chain was recorded in a study of cytomegalovirus exposure and HLA in healthy donors (dated by TCRdb to the late 2010s). In terms of the full investigation: In an earlier analysis of under 750 of the donors, around 290 Gb of sequence data and 117 million unique TCR beta sequences from about 179 million T cells were reported. Approximately 310 gigabases of sequencing data and 70 million to 100 million unique TCR sequences were included in an early release covering over 600 HLA-typed donors. A later genetic analysis took genome-wide SNP genotypes for about 55% of the 666 donors and used that subset as a discovery cohort. High-throughput TCR immunosequencing, statistical association of individual TCRs with disease status, and machine learning were combined to predict cytomegalovirus infection status. The number of typed donors differed by locus: about 629-630 for A, B, C, DRB1 and DQB1; some 500 for DQA1; 606 for DPA1; and some 430 for DPB1. A few DR-DQ haplotypes were treated as single units for association and clustering because of strong linkage in the cohort. Every discovery cohort repertoire had been produced on one sequencing platform. Across about 380 genotyped donors of the cohort, an average of about 200,000 unique TCR beta nucleotide sequences per donor were sequenced, and approximately 19% of those sequences were non-productive. Donor age, sex, ethnicity and CMV serostatus were compiled together with the repertoire data. The aim of the study was to test whether cataloging public T cell receptors could identify signatures of past pathogen exposure. In a later analysis, previously published TCR beta repertoires from about 640 donors were re-analyzed and high-resolution HLA genotyping was added so that TCR occurrence patterns could be studied. A separate validation cohort of 100 to 150 different subjects was used in addition to the roughly 700-subject first cohort. The later analysis used no new phenotypic data to find candidate immune exposures, relying instead on TCR beta sequences and their occurrence across donors. Using immunosequencing, the study profiled T cell repertoires from around 670 subjects and related those repertoires to cytomegalovirus serostatus. Both class I and class II loci were covered by HLA typing, at four-digit resolution. The genetic ancestry cluster associated with self-reported Caucasian donors included 80% to 90% of the approximately 430 genotyped donors. In an earlier analysis of 587 of the donors, high-throughput TCR beta sequencing was used to judge whether each TCR beta V gene segment behaved as functional or pseudogenic.

Concerning this clone: Its antigen is still unknown. Base qualities are not at hand, and no much larger clone is one base apart.

As encoded in the germline V gene, CDR1 is SGHTA while CDR2 is FQGNSA. V loses 2 bases of germline sequence and J loses 5 bases, and the interval between the two ends is 10 bases. From the cysteine through the phenylalanine, the CDR3 covers 14 amino acids. The DNA shown is the 42-base CDR3, in frame from base 1. The cohort was made up of around 720 healthy bone marrow donors. At the time of sampling, all cohort members were nominally healthy, though unrecorded immune exposures were likely present. The donor was CMV seropositive and belonged to the group of 250 to 300 seropositive cohort members. Each donor provided a peripheral blood sample, and peripheral blood mononuclear cells were used for TCR beta sequencing. The Qiagen DNeasy Blood Extraction Kit was used to extract genomic DNA from the blood cell samples. The method was the immunoSEQ multiplex PCR assay. The multiplex PCR relied on a mix of 60 forward primers for TCR Vbeta segments and 13 reverse primers for TCR Jbeta segments. A multiplex PCR assay on genomic DNA amplified the CDR3 region of rearranged TCR beta genes. On the Illumina HiSeq System, the amplified TCR beta libraries were sequenced as 87-base-pair reads. From the authors' description of their analysis: In a later analysis, some 80 million unique TCR beta chains were counted across the 650 to 700 repertoires, and about 10 million of these chains were shared by at least two donors. Raw reads were error-corrected and collapsed into unique sequences by a nearest-neighbor algorithm in which closely related sequences were merged to remove PCR and sequencing errors. To assign V, D and J gene segments, CDR3 sequences were aligned to IMGT reference sequences. For a sequence to be retained, at least a six-nucleotide match to both a V gene segment and a J gene segment was required. A rearrangement counted as productive if the CDR3 had no stop codons and remained in frame with V and J, and every other rearrangement counted as non-productive. CDR3 was defined according to IMGT convention as the region running from the second conserved V-encoded cysteine to the conserved J-encoded phenylalanine. The earlier analysis of more than 450 of the donors excluded sequences that lacked an unambiguous match to a single V gene segment. An earlier analysis of over 450 of the donors classified V segments as functional when productive rearrangements were above 56.7% and as segregating when the standard deviation between donors was above 5%. A statistical classification framework was developed to diagnose cytomegalovirus status using the catalog of TCR beta chain sequences. A later analysis assigned V and J genes by comparing TCR nucleotide sequences with IMGT/GENE-DB human TR gene sequences. In a later analysis, CDR3 sequences and most-parsimonious VDJ recombination scenarios were assigned using the TCRdist pipeline. In a later analysis, every TCR beta chain was defined by the combination of its CDR3 amino acid sequence and its V-gene family, and reads without a unique V-gene family were dropped. As a way to deal with suspected cross-contamination and a sequencing artifact, a later analysis dropped hundreds of nucleotide sequences that were highly shared and had low generation probability. For each public chain, a later analysis derived a clonal expansion index from normalized ranks of inferred template counts within each repertoire. In a later analysis, generation probabilities were computed using a VDJ recombination model fitted to out-of-frame rearrangements, and the results were checked against IGoR. In a later analysis, hypergeometric tests were used to score TCR-TCR, TCR-HLA and TCR-CMV co-occurrence, with a repertoire-size bias correction applied to TCR pairs. A later analysis estimated false discovery rates by permuting HLA or CMV assignments 20 times. In a later analysis, co-occurring TCRs were grouped using DBSCAN, and TCRdist sequence similarity was added for clustering within HLA-allele-positive subsets. Repertoires with fewer than 30,000 or more than 120,000 public chains, plus five repertoires with anomalous nucleotide sharing, were excluded from co-occurrence clustering. Not all clones reach the TCRdb copy of this immuneACCESS table, which keeps in-frame sequences only. Checked studies attribute under half of the gap to unresolved V genes and leave the rest unexplained. V and J calls and clone size are given by that table; D and trimming were obtained from the DNA. This sample lists about 140,000 clones; roughly 80% were detected once. Roughly 10% of the sample lies in the top ten.

The full study reports these points: At a false discovery rate of 0.05, a later analysis linked some 18,000 TCR beta sequences to specific HLA alleles. A few of the identified cytomegalovirus-associated TCR beta chains were confirmed in vitro to be specific for cytomegalovirus antigens. Only TCR beta chains were sequenced in this cohort, and the absence of alpha or paired-chain data limited detectable features. The classifier was reported to diagnose cytomegalovirus status with high specificity and sensitivity in both the original cohort and the validation cohort. Because HLA typing was missing for some donors at each locus, association tests included only the typed subset. The presence/absence analyses assumed that sequencing depth was roughly uniform across donors, and that assumption may not be true. The authors suggested that the approach could potentially be extended to other disease states and immunological phenotypes. A further reported finding was that TCR beta sequences accurately predicted the HLA-A and HLA-B alleles for most subjects in the first cohort. A cluster of highly shared sequence variants was judged likely to be a technical artifact of the sequencing pipeline. The study gave a list of 150 to 200 TCR beta chains associated with cytomegalovirus. A later analysis reported that several top co-occurrence clusters appeared linked to parvovirus B19, influenza, CMV and Epstein-Barr virus. A later genetic analysis reported fewer N-insertions in productive TCRs among donors in an Asian-associated ancestry cluster than the roughly 640-donor mean. In an earlier analysis of some 540 of the donors, most TCR beta V segments appeared in productive rearrangements about 87% or about 30% of the time, broadly matching IMGT annotations. A later genetic analysis associated a missense DCLRE1C variant with V-gene and J-gene trimming of TCR beta chains, and an independent cohort replicated the association. For the cohort, immune exposure information was limited to CMV serostatus. Assigning TCR associations to individual alleles was difficult when HLA alleles, especially DR and DQ, strongly co-occurred. A later analysis found that HLA-associated TCR beta chains were more clonally expanded and had lower generation probabilities than equally common non-associated chains. In a later analysis, TCR association rates were found to vary across HLA loci, with the most associated TCRs seen for DRB1 alleles and the fewest for HLA-C alleles. While some public TCRs were present in many individuals, most TCR sequences turned up only very rarely across donors. Linkage disequilibrium might explain the correlated functional status among segregating V segments, but an unknown experimental factor could not be ruled out. In a later analysis, most CMV-associated TCR beta chains were found to appear HLA-restricted, with HLA associations seemingly driven largely by CMV exposure. The 87-base-pair reads could not distinguish some IMGT-functional V segments, including TRBV6-2 and TRBV6-3, so those segments were excluded. Because counts were too low, roughly 16 rarely observed V segments, including chromosome 9 orphons, were excluded from the earlier analysis of about 500 of the donors.

Material for sequencing was PBMCs. This sequence was found in a woman aged 45-65 years in good health and CMV-seropositive. Recombination connected TRBV7-2 to TRBJ1-5; confidence is insufficient to name the D gene. The nucleotide sequence reads TGTGCCAGCAGCTTACGTGGAGGGCATCAGCCCCAGCATTTT. This yields the protein CASSLRGGHQPQHF.